The 32 T cell receptor beta chains below all came from one sample that was sequenced in a study of blood T cell repertoires in COVID-19. Assay: immunoSEQ multiplex PCR; the TCRdb copy retains only in-frame clones and omits some. This table has about 200,000 clones, 85% to 90% appearing once. Sequenced sample: peripheral blood. The receptors come from a man aged 18 to 29 with active or convalescent COVID-19.

The gene calls are TRBV6-5 and TRBJ1-2, with TRBD1 matching 10 bases. Trimming took 6 bases from V and 2 from J; bases not matched to a gene: 6. The CDR3 consists of 15 residues. CDR1 and CDR2 from the germline V gene are MNHEY and SVGAGI. The CDR3 reads CASRSGQGSNYGYTF. The CDR3 bases are TGTGCCAGCAGATCGGGACAGGGGTCGAACTATGGCTACACCTTC.

This sequence joins TRBV6-2 or TRBV6-3 and TRBJ2-7; a weak D match, TRBD2 (5 bases). V was shortened by 2 bases and J by 3 bases, with 11 bases between the two germline ends. Germline V CDR1 and CDR2: MNHEY, SVGEGT. The CDR3 consists of 14 residues. DNA for the CDR3: TGTGCCAGCAGTTACCCAGGACGGGACTACGAGCAGTACTTC. Encoded protein: CASSYPGRDYEQYF.

This sequence joins TRBV18 and TRBJ1-1; D is unresolved. The CDR3 is 13 residues long. V lost 3 bases and J lost 7, with 12 bases in between. Germline loops: CDR1 KGHSH, CDR2 LQKENI. DNA for the CDR3: TGTGCCAGCTCACCCTCCGGTTTTGGTGAAGCTTTCTTT. Its protein is CASSPSGFGEAFF.

The genes are TRBV12-3 or TRBV12-4 and TRBJ1-3, with D unclear. The CDR3 has 13 residues. Trimming took 5 bases from V and 2 from J, leaving 7 bases between them. In DNA form, the CDR3 reads TGTGCCAGCAGTCCACTTCCTGGAAACACCATATATTTT. It codes for CASSPLPGNTIYF.

The chain recombines TRBV5-5 with TRBJ2-1, with D perhaps TRBD2 (5 bases). The germline V and J ends were trimmed by 2 bases and 1 base, with 10 bases remaining between them. This CDR3 comprises 15 residues. The germline V gene encodes CDR1 SGHKS and CDR2 YYEKEE (reference sequence). CDR3 bases: TGTGCCAGCAGCTTCGAAGCGGAGTCCTACAATGAGCAGTTCTTC. Translating gives CASSFEAESYNEQFF.

This sequence joins TRBV18 and TRBJ1-6; no clear D gene. Germline loops: CDR1 KGHSH, CDR2 LQKENI. Deletions cut 3 bases from V and 9 bases from J, with 15 bases between. This CDR3 comprises 15 residues. CDR3 protein: CASSPEAGRSSPLHF. DNA of the CDR3: TGTGCCAGCTCACCCGAGGCGGGCAGGAGTTCACCCCTCCACTTT.

The chain joins TRBV19 to TRBJ1-1; tentative D call: TRBD1 (5 bases). V was pared by 4 bases and J by 1 base, with 19 bases between. The CDR3 is made up of 17 amino acids. The germline V gene has CDR1 LNHDA and CDR2 SQIVND (reference sequence). The CDR3 is CASSTLGQGRGNTEAFF. CDR3 nucleotides: TGTGCCAGTAGTACTCTTGGGCAGGGTCGAGGGAACACTGAAGCTTTCTTT.

This clone was found a few times. The chain combines TRBV30 with TRBJ1-1, with 7 bases that match TRBD1. The CDR3 covers 13 residues. Per germline, CDR1 GTSNPN and CDR2 SVGIG (reference sequence). V lost 7 bases, J lost 1 base, and 6 bases stayed unmatched. CDR3 coding DNA: TGTGCCTCCGCGGACAGGAGGAACACTGAAGCTTTCTTT. Its protein is CASADRRNTEAFF.

The chain carries TRBV6-2 or TRBV6-3 and TRBJ1-1; D is undetermined. The CDR3 sequence is 15 residues long. Germline values: CDR1 MNHEY, CDR2 SVGEGT. The germline V and J ends were trimmed by 2 bases and 0 bases, with 10 bases remaining between them. The CDR3 DNA sequence: TGTGCCAGCAGTTACAGTCAGGTGTTGAACACTGAAGCTTTCTTT. It is translated as CASSYSQVLNTEAFF.

V and J are TRBV16 and TRBJ1-2; possible D gene TRBD1, 5 bases. CDR1 KGHSY and CDR2 FQNENV come from the germline V gene. The CDR3 has 14 amino acids. Trimming cost V 1 base and J 8 bases, with 14 bases left between them. The CDR3 coding sequence is TGTGCCAGCAGCCAATTCCCCGCAGGGTCGGGCTACACCTTC. Its protein is CASSQFPAGSGYTF.

The J gene is TRBJ2-5, the V gene TRBV2; the D gene is possibly TRBD2 (5 bases). V dropped 6 bases and J dropped 6 bases, with 14 bases sitting between them. The V gene's germline CDR1 is SNHLY and CDR2 FYNNEI. The CDR3 runs 13 residues. CDR3: CASSATGLQTQYF. CDR3 DNA sequence: TGTGCCAGCAGCGCGACGGGGTTGCAGACCCAGTACTTC.

DNA for the CDR3: TGCGCCAGCAGCGACGACAGGGTCATCACTGAAGCTTTCTTT. It specifies CASSDDRVITEAFF. The chain employs TRBV5-1 and TRBJ1-1, with 7 positions matching TRBD1. Germline CDR1 and CDR2: SGHRS and YFSETQ. The V segment lost 4 bases and the J segment 4 bases; nucleotides outside the gene matches: 7. This CDR3 is built from 14 residues.

The V call is TRBV15, the J call TRBJ2-2; D perhaps matches TRBD1 (7 bases). CDR1 is LNHNV and CDR2 is YYDKDF in the germline V gene (reference sequence). This CDR3 is 15 amino acids long. V was trimmed by 5 bases and J by 6 bases, leaving 16 bases between them. The CDR3 protein is CATSGRQGGAGELFF. CDR3 DNA sequence: TGTGCCACCAGCGGAAGACAGGGAGGCGCCGGGGAGCTGTTTTTT.

V and J are TRBV5-4 and TRBJ2-5; TRBD1 matches at 10 bases. CDR1 is SGHNT and CDR2 is YYREEE in the germline V gene (reference sequence). V lost 0 bases and J lost 7; bases outside the gene matches: 9. The CDR3 sequence is 16 residues long. CDR3 in DNA: TGTGCCAGCAGCTTGGTTCTGGGACAGGGGTTTGGGACCCAGTACTTC. Translating gives CASSLVLGQGFGTQYF. The full variable domain, rest sourced from reference TRBV5-4 and TRBJ2-5, is ETGVTQSPTHLIKTRGQQVTLRCSSQSGHNTVSWYQQALGQGPQFIFQYYREEENGRGNFPPRFSGLQFPNYSSELNVNALELDDSALYLCASSLVLGQGFGTQYFGPGTRLLVL.

The gene calls are TRBV2 and TRBJ2-1; perhaps TRBD2 as D (6 bases). Germline values: CDR1 SNHLY, CDR2 FYNNEI. With 7 bases removed from V and 6 bases from J, the gap between germline ends came to 13 bases. This CDR3 region has 13 residues. CDR3 coding DNA: TGTGCCAGCACAGGGACTTCATCCAATGAGCAGTTCTTC. Its protein product is CASTGTSSNEQFF.

The chain links TRBV27 to TRBJ2-5; D may be TRBD2 (7 bases). The CDR3 runs 15 residues. V lost 5 bases, J lost 5 bases, and 18 bases lay in between. Germline CDR1 reads MNHEY; CDR2 reads SMNVEV (reference sequence). Here the CDR3 reads CASSQNSGGGETQYF. The CDR3 DNA follows: TGTGCCAGCAGTCAAAATTCGGGGGGCGGGGAGACCCAGTACTTC.

This rearrangement joins TRBV12-3 or TRBV12-4 to TRBJ2-7; no clear D. V lost 2 bases and J lost 7, with 6 bases in between. There are 11 residues in the CDR3. This CDR3 is CASSLSGEQYF. The CDR3 DNA reads TGTGCCAGCAGTTTATCCGGGGAGCAGTACTTC.

V and J are TRBV7-8 and TRBJ2-7, with a tentative D call TRBD2 (5 bases). Germline values: CDR1 SGHVS, CDR2 FQNEAQ. This CDR3 comprises 15 residues. Trimming took off 4 bases at V and 5 bases at J, with 18 bases between the two ends. The CDR3 region has the DNA TGTGCCAGCAGCTATGGAGTCGGGATCGCCAACGAGCAGTACTTC. The encoded protein is CASSYGVGIANEQYF. Variable domain in full (rest from reference TRBV7-8 and TRBJ2-7): GAGVSQSPRYKVAKRGQDVALRCDPISGHVSLFWYQQALGQGPEFLTYFQNEAQLDKSGLPSDRFFAERPEGSVSTLKIQRTQQEDSAVYLCASSYGVGIANEQYFGPGTRLTVT.

J is TRBJ1-2 and V is TRBV5-6; D remains unclear. CDR1 and CDR2 (germline): SGHDT, YYEEEE. Trimming removed 0 bases at V and 7 bases at J, with 4 bases between. The CDR3 is made up of 11 amino acids. The CDR3: CASSLVSGYTF. For the CDR3, the DNA is TGTGCCAGCAGCTTGGTTAGTGGCTACACCTTC.

This clone has more than one count but fewer than ten. V usage is TRBV5-6 and J usage is TRBJ1-3; D is undetermined. Per the germline V gene, CDR1 is SGHDT and CDR2 is YYEEEE. The CDR3 runs to 16 residues. The germline V and J ends were trimmed by 1 base and 0 bases, with 11 bases remaining between them. The CDR3 DNA follows: TGTGCCAGCAGCTTGTCCGGGATCTCCTCTGGAAACACCATATATTTT. It encodes CASSLSGISSGNTIYF.

This clone was recorded only once. The rearrangement joins TRBV30 to TRBJ2-1; the match to TRBD2 covers 9 bases. J was trimmed by 9 bases and V by 0 bases; bases with no gene match: 3. In germline, CDR1 is GTSNPN, CDR2 SVGIG (reference sequence). This CDR3 contains 13 residues. The chain's CDR3 is CAWSVGLASEQFF. The CDR3 DNA reads TGTGCCTGGAGTGTGGGACTAGCAAGTGAGCAGTTCTTC.

The gene calls are TRBV10-3 and TRBJ1-4; 9 positions match TRBD1. The CDR3 covers 14 residues. With 0 bases clipped from V and 7 bases from J, the junction kept 0 bases outside the gene matches. Germline CDR1 is ENHRY and CDR2 is SYGVKD. The CDR3 DNA follows: TGTGCCATCAGTGAGTCGACAGGGGGTGAAAAACTGTTTTTT. This sequence encodes CAISESTGGEKLFF.

The CDR3 bases are TGTGCCAGCAGCTTCAAGCCCAAGACAGAATCCTACGAGCAGTACTTC. This encodes CASSFKPKTESYEQYF. The chain joins TRBV7-2 to TRBJ2-7; D is perhaps TRBD1 (5 bases). This CDR3 has 16 residues. CDR1 SGHTA and CDR2 FQGNSA come from the germline V gene. Trimming removed 3 bases from V and 1 base from J, with 16 bases in between.

The V call is TRBV11-2, the J call TRBJ1-6; 9 nucleotides match TRBD1. The germline CDR1 and CDR2 sequences are SGHAT and FQNNGV. V shed 3 bases, J shed 10 bases, and the junction held 4 bases outside the gene matches. This CDR3 has 14 amino acids. The chain's CDR3 is CASSLGQGFSPLHF. The CDR3 nucleotides are TGTGCCAGCAGCTTGGGACAGGGATTCTCACCCCTCCACTTT. The full variable domain, its missing parts supplied by reference TRBV11-2 and TRBJ1-6, is EAGVAQSPRYKIIEKRQSVAFWCNPISGHATLYWYQQILGQGPKLLIQFQNNGVVDDSQLPKDRFSAERLKGVDSTLKIQPAKLEDSAVYLCASSLGQGFSPLHFGNGTRLTVT.

V usage is TRBV2 and J usage is TRBJ2-7, with D tentatively TRBD1 (6 bases). The CDR3 is 16 amino acids. Per germline, CDR1 SNHLY and CDR2 FYNNEI. V was trimmed by 6 bases and J by 2 bases, leaving 20 bases between them. The CDR3, as DNA: TGTGCCAGCAGAAAGGACAGAAGCCTCGACCCCTACGAGCAGTACTTC. It specifies CASRKDRSLDPYEQYF.

This rearrangement joins TRBV10-3 to TRBJ2-3; TRBD1 is a possible D gene (6 bases). CDR1 ENHRY and CDR2 SYGVKD come from the germline V gene. CDR3 size: 15 residues. V was pared by 5 bases and J by 3 bases, with 15 bases between. CDR3 amino acids: CAISIGQRRTDTQYF. The CDR3 DNA reads TGTGCCATCAGTATTGGACAGCGAAGGACAGATACGCAGTATTTT.

This clone was counted once. The chain carries TRBV21-1 and TRBJ2-1; TRBD2, the D gene given by the table, was not confirmed from the DNA. TRBV21-1 is assigned pseudogene status. The CDR3 runs 15 residues. CDR3 sequence (DNA): TGTGCCAGCAGCAGGAGCCGGGTCTACTACAATGAGCAGTTCTTC. Encoded protein: CASSRSRVYYNEQFF.

The J gene is TRBJ1-5, the V gene TRBV28; the D is unclear. The CDR3 covers 15 residues. V lost 8 bases and J 1 base, leaving 15 bases between the germline ends. Looked up from germline, CDR1 is MDHEN and CDR2 is SYDVKM. The CDR3 spells CASESDGGSNQPQHF. Written as DNA, the CDR3 is TGTGCCAGCGAATCCGACGGAGGCAGCAATCAGCCCCAGCATTTT.

This chain joins TRBV5-1 and TRBJ2-3; D gene unclear. This CDR3 contains 15 residues. CDR1 and CDR2 from the germline V gene are SGHRS and YFSETQ. Trimming pared 0 bases from V and 0 bases from J, leaving 8 bases between. The CDR3 is CASSLERSSTDTQYF. The CDR3 coding sequence is TGCGCCAGCAGCTTGGAGAGATCTAGCACAGATACGCAGTATTTT. Full variable domain (outside the CDR3, taken from reference TRBV5-1 and TRBJ2-3): KAGVTQTPRYLIKTRGQQVTLSCSPISGHRSVSWYQQTPGQGLQFLFEYFSETQRNKGNFPGRFSGRQFSNSRSEMNVSTLELGDSALYLCASSLERSSTDTQYFGPGTRLTVL.

J is TRBJ1-2 and V is TRBV29-1; 11 nucleotides agree with TRBD1. This CDR3 is built from 13 residues. The germline V gene has CDR1 SQVTM and CDR2 ANQGSEA. V was pared by 4 bases and J by 3 bases, with 1 base of the junction left unmatched. CDR3 coding DNA: TGCAGCGTTGGGACAGGGGGCTACTATGGCTACACCTTC. It specifies CSVGTGGYYGYTF.

This clone showed up just once. The chain is built from TRBV7-2 and TRBJ2-7; D not resolved. Trimming removed 3 bases from V and 0 bases from J, with 12 bases in between. The CDR3 covers 15 residues. CDR1 is SGHTA, CDR2 FQGNSA, per germline. This CDR3 is CASSFIGFSSYEQYF. The CDR3 nucleotides read TGTGCCAGCAGCTTCATCGGGTTCAGCTCCTACGAGCAGTACTTC.

Concerning this clone itself: This sample also contains other DNA sequences that code for the same CDR3. CDR3: CASSLDRGTEAFF. The CDR3 coding sequence is TGTGCCAGCAGTTTAGACAGGGGGACTGAAGCTTTCTTT. The rearrangement uses TRBV12-3 or TRBV12-4 and TRBJ1-1; TRBD1 matches at 8 bases. J lost 5 bases, V lost 1 base, and 0 bases had no gene match. This CDR3 comprises 13 residues.